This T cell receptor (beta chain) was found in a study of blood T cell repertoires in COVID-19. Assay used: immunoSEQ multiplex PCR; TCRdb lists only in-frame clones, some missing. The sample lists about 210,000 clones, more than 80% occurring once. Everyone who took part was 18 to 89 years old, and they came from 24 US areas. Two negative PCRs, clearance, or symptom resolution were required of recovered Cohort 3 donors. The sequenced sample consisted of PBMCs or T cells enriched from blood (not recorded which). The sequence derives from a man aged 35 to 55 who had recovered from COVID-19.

CDR3 sequence (DNA): TGTGCCAGTAGTCTGGGGACAGTTGTAGGGACTGAAGCTTTCTTT. Translating gives CASSLGTVVGTEAFF. The rearrangement links TRBV19 to TRBJ1-1, with 7 bases identical to TRBD1. Germline CDR1 reads LNHDA; CDR2 reads SQIVND (reference sequence). The CDR3 length is 15 residues. After removal of 5 bases from V and 5 bases from J, the junction contained 11 bases not matched to a gene.